This T cell receptor (beta chain) is from a study of identical twins. TCRdb ran MiXCR on the 5' RACE reads and lists one entry per CDR3 protein. The data show a few hundred thousand distinct CDR3 sequences, roughly 9% seen once. V trimming: 5 bases; J trimming: 3 bases; junction bases outside the gene matches: 3. This CDR3 is built from 14 residues. Germline V gene lookup returns CDR1 SGHRS and CDR2 YFSETQ. The genes are TRBV5-1 and TRBJ2-1, with 9 bases identical to TRBD1. The sequence derives from a woman aged 45-59 years in good health. Sequencing used naive T cells sorted from blood. The CDR3 DNA sequence: TGCGCCAGCAGGGGACAGGGTAACTACAATGAGCAGTTCTTC. Its protein is CASRGQGNYNEQFF.